The source of this T cell receptor beta chain is a study of neoadjuvant nivolumab and ipilimumab in lung cancer. Across the study: The combination arm added day-1 ipilimumab 1 mg/kg to nivolumab 3 mg/kg on days 1, 15, 29.

This table comes from immunoSEQ multiplex PCR, and its TCRdb copy is limited to in-frame clones, with some not included. The sample lists approximately 30,000 clones, 90% seen once, with around 4.8% in the top ten. Study observations and caveats: From pretherapy to surgery, tumor richness and clonality rose with dual therapy. Higher pretherapy blood TCR richness went with higher resected-tumor richness. Resected tumors had greater TCR richness and clonality than uninvolved lung.

In the case of this clone: The antigen is not known.

This CDR3 is built from 15 residues. CDR1 and CDR2 (germline): SGHRS, YFSETQ. V trimming: 0 bases; J trimming: 3 bases; junction bases outside the gene matches: 6. Sequences were derived from peripheral blood, sampled after neoadjuvant nivolumab, alone or with ipilimumab, at or shortly before surgery. This chain joins TRBV5-1 and TRBJ2-7, with TRBD1 matching over 7 bases. This TCR was recovered from an adult with non-small cell lung cancer. The CDR3 DNA reads TGCGCCAGCAGCTTGGGCGGACAGGCTAGCTACGAGCAGTACTTC. Amino acids: CASSLGGQASYEQYF. Using reference TRBV5-1 and TRBJ2-7 for the parts outside the CDR3, the full variable domain is KAGVTQTPRYLIKTRGQQVTLSCSPISGHRSVSWYQQTPGQGLQFLFEYFSETQRNKGNFPGRFSGRQFSNSRSEMNVSTLELGDSALYLCASSLGGQASYEQYFGPGTRLTVT.